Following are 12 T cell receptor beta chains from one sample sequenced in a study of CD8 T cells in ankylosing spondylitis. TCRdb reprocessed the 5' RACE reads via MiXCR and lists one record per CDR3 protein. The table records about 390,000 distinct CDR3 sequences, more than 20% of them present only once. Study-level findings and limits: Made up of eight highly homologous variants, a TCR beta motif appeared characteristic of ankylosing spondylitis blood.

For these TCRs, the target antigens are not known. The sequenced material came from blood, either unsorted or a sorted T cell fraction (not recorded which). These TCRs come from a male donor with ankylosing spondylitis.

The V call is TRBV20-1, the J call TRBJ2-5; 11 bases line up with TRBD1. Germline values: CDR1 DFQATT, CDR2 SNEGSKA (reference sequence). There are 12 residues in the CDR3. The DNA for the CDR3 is TGCACCGTGGGACAGGGGGAAAAGACCCAGTACTTC. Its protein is CTVGQGEKTQYF.

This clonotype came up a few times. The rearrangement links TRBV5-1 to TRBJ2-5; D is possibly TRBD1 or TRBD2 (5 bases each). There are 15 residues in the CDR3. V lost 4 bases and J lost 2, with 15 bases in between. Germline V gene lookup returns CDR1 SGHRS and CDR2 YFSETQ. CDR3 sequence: CASSISGTQQETQYF. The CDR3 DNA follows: TGCGCCAGCAGCATATCCGGGACCCAACAAGAGACCCAGTACTTC.

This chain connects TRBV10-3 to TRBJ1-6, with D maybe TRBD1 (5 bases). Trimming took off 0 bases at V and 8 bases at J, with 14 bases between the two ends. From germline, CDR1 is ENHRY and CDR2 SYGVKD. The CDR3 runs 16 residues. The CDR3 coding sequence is TGTGCCATCAGTGAGTCGACTCCGACAGAGGATTCACCCCTCCACTTT. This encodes CAISESTPTEDSPLHF.

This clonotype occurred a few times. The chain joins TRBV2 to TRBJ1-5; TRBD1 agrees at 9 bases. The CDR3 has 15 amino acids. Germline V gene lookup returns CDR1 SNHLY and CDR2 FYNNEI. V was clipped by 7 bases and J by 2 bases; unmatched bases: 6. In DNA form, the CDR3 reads TGTGCCAGCAATCTCGACAGGGGGGGCAATCAGCCCCAGCATTTT. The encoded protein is CASNLDRGGNQPQHF.

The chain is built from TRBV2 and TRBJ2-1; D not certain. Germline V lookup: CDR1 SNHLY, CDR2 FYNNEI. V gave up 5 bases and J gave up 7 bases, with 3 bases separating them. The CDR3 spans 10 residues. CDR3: CASSRNEQFF. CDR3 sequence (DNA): TGTGCCAGCAGTCGAAATGAGCAGTTCTTC.

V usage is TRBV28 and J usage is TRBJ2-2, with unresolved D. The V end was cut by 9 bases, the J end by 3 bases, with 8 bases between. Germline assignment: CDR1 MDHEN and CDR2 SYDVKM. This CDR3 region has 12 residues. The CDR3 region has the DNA TGTGCCAGTGGCAGAGACACCGGGGAGCTGTTTTTT. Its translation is CASGRDTGELFF.

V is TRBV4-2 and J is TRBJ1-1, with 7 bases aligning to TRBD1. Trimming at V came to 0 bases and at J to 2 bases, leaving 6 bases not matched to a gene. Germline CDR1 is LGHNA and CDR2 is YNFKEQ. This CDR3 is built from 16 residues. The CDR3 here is CASSQEGTVPNTEAFF. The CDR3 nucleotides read TGTGCCAGCAGCCAAGAAGGGACAGTACCTAACACTGAAGCTTTCTTT.

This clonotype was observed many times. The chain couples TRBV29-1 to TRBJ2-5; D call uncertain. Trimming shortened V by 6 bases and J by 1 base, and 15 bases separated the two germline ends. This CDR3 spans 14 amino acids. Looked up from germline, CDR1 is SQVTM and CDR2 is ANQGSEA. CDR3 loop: CSVSPSAVQETQYF. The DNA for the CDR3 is TGCAGCGTATCCCCGAGCGCAGTCCAAGAGACCCAGTACTTC.

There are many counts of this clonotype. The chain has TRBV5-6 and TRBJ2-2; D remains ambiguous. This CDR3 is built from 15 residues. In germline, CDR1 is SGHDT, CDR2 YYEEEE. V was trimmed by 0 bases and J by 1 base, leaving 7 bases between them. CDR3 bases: TGTGCCAGCAGCTTGGAGCTTATGAACACCGGGGAGCTGTTTTTT. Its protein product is CASSLELMNTGELFF. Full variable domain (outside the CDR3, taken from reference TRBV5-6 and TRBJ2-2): DAGVTQSPTHLIKTRGQQVTLRCSPKSGHDTVSWYQQALGQGPQFIFQYYEEEERQRGNFPDRFSGHQFPNYSSELNVNALLLGDSALYLCASSLELMNTGELFFGEGSRLTVL.

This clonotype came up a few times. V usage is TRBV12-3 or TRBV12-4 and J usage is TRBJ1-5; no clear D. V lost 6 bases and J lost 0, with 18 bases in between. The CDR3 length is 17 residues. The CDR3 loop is CASSALGYLSSNQPQHF. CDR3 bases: TGTGCCAGCAGCGCCCTTGGGTATCTTTCTAGCAATCAGCCCCAGCATTTT.

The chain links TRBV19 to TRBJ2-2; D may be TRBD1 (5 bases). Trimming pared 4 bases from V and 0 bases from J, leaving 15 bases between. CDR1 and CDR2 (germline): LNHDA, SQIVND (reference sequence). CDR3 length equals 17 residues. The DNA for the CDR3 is TGTGCCAGTAGTAGAACGACAGCAGTTTCGAACACCGGGGAGCTGTTTTTT. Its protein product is CASSRTTAVSNTGELFF. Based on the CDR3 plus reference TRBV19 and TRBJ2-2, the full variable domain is DGGITQSPKYLFRKEGQNVTLSCEQNLNHDAMYWYRQDPGQGLRLIYYSQIVNDFQKGDIAEGYSVSREKKESFPLTVTSAQKNPTAFYLCASSRTTAVSNTGELFFGEGSRLTVL.

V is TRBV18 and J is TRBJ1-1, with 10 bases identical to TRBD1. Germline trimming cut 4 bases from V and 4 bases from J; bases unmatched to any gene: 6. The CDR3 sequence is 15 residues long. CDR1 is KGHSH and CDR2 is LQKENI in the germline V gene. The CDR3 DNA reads TGTGCCAGCTCACAACGGGACAGGGGTATCACTGAAGCTTTCTTT. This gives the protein CASSQRDRGITEAFF.